The 7 T cell receptor beta chains below all came from one sample that was sequenced in a study of blood T cells in healthy people across ages. With a J-beta primer mix and a sample-barcoded 5' primer, a second PCR ran roughly 6 to 12 cycles. TCRdb re-derived calls from the 5' RACE reads in MiXCR, one entry per CDR3 protein. The sample shows 1.5 million to 1.8 million distinct CDR3 sequences, roughly 43% of them seen only once. Sequences were obtained from blood. All receptors come from a woman in her late teens or twenties in good health.

This clonotype was recorded a few times. The rearrangement uses TRBV3-1 and TRBJ2-7; 11 bases match TRBD2. CDR1 and CDR2 (germline): LGHDT, YNNKEL (reference sequence). This CDR3 comprises 17 residues. The trim removed 0 bases at V and 3 bases at J, leaving 7 bases unmatched. The CDR3 DNA is TGTGCCAGCAGCCAAGATTCATGGGGACTAGCGGTCTACGAGCAGTACTTC. The encoded protein is CASSQDSWGLAVYEQYF.

Worth noting for this clonotype: One base away lies a much larger clone, so this may be a sequencing read error. The CDR3 here is CASSLSTGPQETQFF. CDR3 coding DNA: TGTGCCAGCAGCCTAAGTACAGGGCCCCAAGAGACCCAGTTCTTC. V gene TRBV11-2 combines with J gene TRBJ2-5; D possibly corresponds to TRBD1 (6 bases). The end of the DNA fits TRBJ2-1 better, so the J call may be wrong. The germline gives CDR1 SGHAT, CDR2 FQNNGV. The CDR3 covers 15 residues.

The sample holds a few counts of this clonotype. This chain joins TRBV4-1 and TRBJ2-3; 12 bases fit TRBD2. V gave up 4 bases and J gave up 7 bases; unmatched junction bases: 9. The CDR3 has 16 amino acids. The germline CDR1 and CDR2 sequences are MGHRA and YSYEKL. As DNA, the CDR3 is TGCGCCAGCAGCCGTACTAGCGGGAGGAGTTTGAATACGCAGTATTTT. Its translation: CASSRTSGRSLNTQYF.

The chain links TRBV13 to TRBJ2-5, with D possibly being TRBD2 (6 bases). Gene TRBJ2-7 matches the end of the DNA better, so the J call may be wrong. This CDR3 contains 16 residues. Germline V gives CDR1 PRHDT, CDR2 FYEKMQ (reference sequence). The chain's CDR3 is CASSQAGTVKPYEQYF. The CDR3 DNA follows: TGTGCCAGCAGCCAGGCCGGGACTGTGAAGCCCTACGAGCAGTACTTC.

The chain employs TRBV28 and TRBJ2-5; the D is unclear. The DNA matches TRBJ2-7 better at its end, which makes the J call doubtful. In germline, CDR1 is MDHEN, CDR2 SYDVKM. This CDR3 is built from 15 residues. In DNA, the CDR3 is TGTGCCAGCAGTCCTTCAGAACCGACCGCCTACGAGCAGTACTTC. Translation: CASSPSEPTAYEQYF.

The chain has TRBV2 and TRBJ1-5; maybe TRBD1 (5 bases). Germline CDR1 and CDR2: SNHLY and FYNNEI. This CDR3 comprises 14 residues. V was pared by 6 bases and J by 3 bases, with 12 bases between. CDR3 bases: TGTGCCAGCAGCCAGGGAGAGGACAATCAGCCCCAGCATTTT. It translates to CASSQGEDNQPQHF. The full variable domain, completed using reference TRBV2 and TRBJ1-5, is EPEVTQTPSHQVTQMGQEVILRCVPISNHLYFYWYRQILGQKVEFLVSFYNNEISEKSEIFDDQFSVERPDGSNFTLKIRSTKLEDSAMYFCASSQGEDNQPQHFGDGTRLSIL.

As regards this clonotype: Given a much more abundant clone one base away, this may be a read error. The V gene is TRBV6-1, the J gene TRBJ1-5; D possibly corresponds to TRBD1 (5 bases). This CDR3 has 18 residues. CDR1 and CDR2 from the germline V gene are MNHNS and SASEGT. The CDR3 nucleotides read TGTGCCAGCAGTGAAGCGAGGGGACGGACTCGGGGCAATCAGCCCCGGCATTTT. It yields the protein CASSEARGRTRGNQPRHF.